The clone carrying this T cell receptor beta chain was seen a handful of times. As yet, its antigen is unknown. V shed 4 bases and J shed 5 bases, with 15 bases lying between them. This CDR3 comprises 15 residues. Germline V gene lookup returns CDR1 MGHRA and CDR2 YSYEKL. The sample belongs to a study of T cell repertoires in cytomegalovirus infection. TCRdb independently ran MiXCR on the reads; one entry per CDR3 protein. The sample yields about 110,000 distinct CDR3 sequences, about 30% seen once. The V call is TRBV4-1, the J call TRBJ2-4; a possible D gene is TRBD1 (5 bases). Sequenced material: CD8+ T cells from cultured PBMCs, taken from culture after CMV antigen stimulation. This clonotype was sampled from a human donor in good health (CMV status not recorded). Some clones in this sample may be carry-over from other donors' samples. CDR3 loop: CASSLDGAAQNIQYF. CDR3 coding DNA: TGCGCCAGCAGCCTGGATGGGGCCGCCCAAAACATTCAGTACTTC.